This is a list of T cell receptor beta chains from one sample in a study of spatial heterogeneity in lung cancer. Using its own MiXCR run on the 5' RACE reads, TCRdb lists one record per CDR3 protein. Of more than 20,000 distinct CDR3 sequences in the sample, over 2.5% were seen once. Sequenced material: lung tumor tissue, taken at surgery. The receptor source for this set is a male donor with early-stage non-small cell lung cancer. The CDR3 runs from the conserved cysteine through the conserved F or W. The D gene is left open where the match is weak.

D gene,V gene,CDR3 protein
TRBD2,TRBV27,CASSFSSGRNYEQYF
.,TRBV27,CASAGRDGAYEQYF
.,TRBV3-1,CASSQTSGANVLTF
.,TRBV20-1,CSALISHEQYF
TRBD1,TRBV27,CASSPRRRGRIEKLFF
TRBD2,TRBV12-3/TRBV12-4,CASRGTSINLLNEQFF
.,TRBV6-2/TRBV6-3,CASRSRDGKFYTF
.,TRBV9,CASSPGLMTEAFF
.,TRBV29-1,CSVEGVQETQYF
.,TRBV9,CASSADLGPTGELFF
.,TRBV14,CASSQRTGPGSYEQYF
.,TRBV7-2,CASSSLNRGTIYF
.,TRBV15,CATSRDFGLISGANVLTF
.,TRBV7-2,CASSLTEKLFF
.,TRBV28,CASSPGPTYQETQYF
.,TRBV7-9,CASSFMAGGYTEAFF